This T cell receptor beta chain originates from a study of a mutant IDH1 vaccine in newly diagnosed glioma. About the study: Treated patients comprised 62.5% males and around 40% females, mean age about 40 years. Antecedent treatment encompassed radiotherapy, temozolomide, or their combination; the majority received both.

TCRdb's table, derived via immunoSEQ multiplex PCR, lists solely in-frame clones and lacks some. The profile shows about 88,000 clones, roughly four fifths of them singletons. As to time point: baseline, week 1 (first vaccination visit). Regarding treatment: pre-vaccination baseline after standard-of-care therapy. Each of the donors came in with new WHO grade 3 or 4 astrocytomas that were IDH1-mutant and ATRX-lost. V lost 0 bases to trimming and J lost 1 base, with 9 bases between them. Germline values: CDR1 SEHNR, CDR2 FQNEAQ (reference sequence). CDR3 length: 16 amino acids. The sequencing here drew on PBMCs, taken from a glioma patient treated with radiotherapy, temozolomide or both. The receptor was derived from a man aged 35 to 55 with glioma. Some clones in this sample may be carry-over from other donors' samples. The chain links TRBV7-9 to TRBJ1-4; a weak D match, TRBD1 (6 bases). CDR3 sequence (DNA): TGTGCCAGCAGCTTAGCAGGACAGCAAACTAATGAAAAACTGTTTTTT. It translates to CASSLAGQQTNEKLFF.